Presented here are 20 T cell receptor beta chains from one specimen sequenced in a study of beta chain features in type 1 diabetes listed by TCRdb under 2018. Libraries were constructed by the immunoSEQ multiplex PCR assay. The entire amount of isolated RNA was reverse transcribed using the High Capacity cDNA Reverse Transcription Kit, so the sequenced TCRB transcripts were expressed ones. In TCRdb, the immuneACCESS table is reduced to in-frame sequences with V and J assigned. These tables do not hold every clone; where another copy was compared, an unresolved V gene accounts for under half, and the others remain unexplained. For this sample there are 600,000 to 650,000 clones; roughly 15% appear just once. The ten biggest clones cover more than 0.08% of the sample. Sequencing was carried out using naive CD4+ T cells from blood. The intended sense of this specimen's cell subset or site label: true naive CD4+ T cells. The receptors were gathered from a man younger than 30 in good health.

This clone was seen a few times. The chain links TRBV6-5 to TRBJ2-3; D remains ambiguous. The germline V gene encodes CDR1 MNHEY and CDR2 SVGAGI. Trimming cost V 7 bases and J 0 bases, with 14 bases left between them. The CDR3 has 15 amino acids. The CDR3 loop is CASIPRAASTDTQYF. CDR3 sequence (DNA): TGTGCCAGCATCCCGAGAGCAGCCAGCACAGATACGCAGTATTTT.

This clone was detected a few times. The V and J genes are TRBV6-5 and TRBJ1-2; 7 nucleotides align to TRBD1. In germline, CDR1 is MNHEY, CDR2 SVGAGI. The ends lost 2 bases at V and 4 bases at J; junction bases unmatched: 4. The CDR3 totals 14 residues. CDR3 residues: CASSYQRQGYGYTF. The CDR3 DNA is TGTGCCAGCAGTTACCAAAGACAGGGCTATGGCTACACCTTC.

This clone was seen a few times. The gene calls are TRBV7-2 and TRBJ2-5; 9 bases match TRBD2. Germline CDR1 reads SGHTA; CDR2 reads FQGNSA. The CDR3 runs 17 residues. Trimming took 1 base from V and 0 from J; bases not matched to a gene: 6. This CDR3 is CASSLGILAGNQETQYF. CDR3 bases: TGTGCCAGCAGCTTAGGAATCCTAGCGGGGAACCAAGAGACCCAGTACTTC.

This clone has a handful of counts. V and J are TRBV4-2 and TRBJ2-1; the match to TRBD2 covers 13 bases. This CDR3 has 19 residues. In germline, CDR1 is LGHNA, CDR2 YNFKEQ. V shed 2 bases and J 8 bases; nucleotides not matched to a gene: 15. The CDR3 bases are TGTGCCAGCAGCCAACTCGGACTAGCGGGAGATCTTTTTAAGGATGAGCAGTTCTTC. Translating it yields CASSQLGLAGDLFKDEQFF.

Only a few counts were recorded for this clone. The chain links TRBV5-1 to TRBJ1-4; no firm D call. In germline, CDR1 is SGHRS, CDR2 YFSETQ. Trimming cost V 0 bases and J 5 bases, with 8 bases left between them. CDR3 length: 14 residues. This CDR3 is CASSLERMNEKLFF. CDR3 DNA sequence: TGCGCCAGCAGCTTGGAACGGATGAATGAAAAACTGTTTTTT.

The chain recombines TRBV18 with TRBJ1-1, with D possibly being TRBD1 (6 bases). With 2 bases removed from V and 6 bases from J, the gap between germline ends came to 16 bases. CDR3 length: 15 residues. CDR1 and CDR2 (germline): KGHSH, LQKENI. The CDR3: CASSPAIQGLAEAFF. The CDR3 DNA sequence: TGTGCCAGCTCACCAGCAATACAGGGACTCGCTGAAGCTTTCTTT.

The chain links TRBV5-4 to TRBJ2-3; weak D call: TRBD1 (6 bases). Deletions cut 5 bases from V and 3 bases from J, with 13 bases between. Germline CDR1 reads SGHNT; CDR2 reads YYREEE (reference sequence). The CDR3 totals 14 residues. CDR3 in DNA: TGTGCCAGCAGGAACACAGGGAGTACAGATACGCAGTATTTT. Its translation: CASRNTGSTDTQYF. Combining the CDR3 with reference TRBV5-4 and TRBJ2-3 gives the whole variable domain ETGVTQSPTHLIKTRGQQVTLRCSSQSGHNTVSWYQQALGQGPQFIFQYYREEENGRGNFPPRFSGLQFPNYSSELNVNALELDDSALYLCASRNTGSTDTQYFGPGTRLTVL.

This clone was counted a few times. The chain has TRBV10-3 and TRBJ1-1; a possible D gene is TRBD1 (5 bases). Trimming shortened V by 3 bases and J by 0 bases, and 11 bases separated the two germline ends. This CDR3 is 15 amino acids long. The germline CDR1 and CDR2 sequences are ENHRY and SYGVKD. The CDR3 loop reads CAISDAYRMNTEAFF. In DNA, the CDR3 is TGTGCCATCAGTGATGCTTACAGGATGAACACTGAAGCTTTCTTT.

This chain uses TRBV7-3 with TRBJ2-3, with no clear D. Germline assignment: CDR1 SGHTA and CDR2 FQGTGA. The CDR3 has 14 residues. With 5 bases removed from V and 0 bases from J, the gap between germline ends came to 9 bases. CDR3 in DNA: TGTGCCAGCAGCCAAGGGCTTAGCACAGATACGCAGTATTTT. Protein product: CASSQGLSTDTQYF.

The chain has TRBV20-1 and TRBJ1-2; D gene ambiguous. Trimming pared 6 bases from V and 5 bases from J, leaving 10 bases between. The germline V gene encodes CDR1 DFQATT and CDR2 SNEGSKA (reference sequence). The CDR3 is 11 residues long. The CDR3: CSATTGYGYTF. The CDR3 region has the DNA TGCAGTGCCACGACCGGATATGGCTACACCTTC.

The CDR3 here is CASSQVPGGVYEQYF. The CDR3 region has the DNA TGCGCCAGCAGCCAGGTACCCGGGGGGGTCTACGAGCAGTACTTC. The chain joins TRBV4-3 to TRBJ2-7; 8 bases are shared with TRBD2. V lost 3 bases, J lost 3 bases, and 7 bases stayed unmatched. The CDR3 has 15 residues. CDR1 is LGHNA, CDR2 YSLEER, per germline.

The sample holds a few counts of this clone. This rearrangement joins TRBV6-1 to TRBJ1-5, with a possible D match to TRBD1 (5 bases). V lost 5 bases and J 5 bases, leaving 10 bases between the germline ends. CDR1 is MNHNS, CDR2 SASEGT, per germline. CDR3 length equals 13 residues. Written as DNA, the CDR3 is TGTGCCAGCAGTTTCGGGGGGGATCAGCCCCAGCATTTT. It encodes CASSFGGDQPQHF.

The V call is TRBV6-5, the J call TRBJ2-5; 8 bases map to TRBD2. CDR1 is MNHEY, CDR2 SVGAGI, per germline. Germline trimming cut 7 bases from V and 1 base from J; bases unmatched to any gene: 5. CDR3 length: 14 residues. CDR3 bases: TGTGCCAGCACAAGGGCGGGGGGCCAAGAGACCCAGTACTTC. This codes for CASTRAGGQETQYF.

The chain links TRBV7-9 to TRBJ1-4; D remains ambiguous. From germline, CDR1 is SEHNR and CDR2 FQNEAQ (reference sequence). V was pared by 5 bases and J by 8 bases, with 6 bases between. The length of the CDR3 is 11 residues. CDR3 region: CASSPEEKLFF. The CDR3 DNA reads TGTGCCAGCAGCCCGGAGGAAAAACTGTTTTTT.

This clone turned up a few times. The chain has TRBV27 and TRBJ1-1; D may be TRBD1 (5 bases). The V end lost 4 bases, the J end lost 0 bases, and 9 bases lay between the germline ends. Germline CDR1 MNHEY, CDR2 SMNVEV (reference sequence). The CDR3 runs 14 residues. The CDR3 loop is CASSWGRMNTEAFF. The CDR3 nucleotides are TGTGCCAGCAGTTGGGGACGGATGAACACTGAAGCTTTCTTT.

DNA of the CDR3: TGTGCCAGTAGTCTAAGGGACGGAATTCTTAGCAATCAGCCCCAGCATTTT. This translates into CASSLRDGILSNQPQHF. This rearrangement joins TRBV19 to TRBJ1-5, with D tentatively TRBD1 (5 bases). The germline V and J ends were trimmed by 5 bases and 0 bases, with 17 bases remaining between them. The CDR3 is 17 residues long. Germline CDR1 LNHDA, CDR2 SQIVND (reference sequence).

There are a few counts of this clone. The DNA for the CDR3 is TGTGCCAGCAGTGACCCCCGGGACAGGGGTGATGAGCAGTTCTTC. It yields the protein CASSDPRDRGDEQFF. V gene TRBV6-1 combines with J gene TRBJ2-1; 10 nucleotides agree with TRBD1. CDR1 and CDR2 (germline): MNHNS, SASEGT. The length of the CDR3 is 15 residues. The V segment lost 3 bases and the J segment 8 bases; nucleotides outside the gene matches: 7.

This clone has just a few counts. One end of the junction does not line up with germline, which may come from a read error. The chain is built from TRBV28 and TRBJ1-1; 8 bases are shared with TRBD1. Germline assignment: CDR1 MDHEN and CDR2 SYDVKM. The CDR3 totals 16 residues. The CDR3 is CASSLWDRLPNTEAFF. The CDR3 region has the DNA TGTGCCAGCAGTCTATGGGACAGGCTACCAAACACTGAAGCTTTCTTT.

The chain recombines TRBV5-4 with TRBJ1-1; D call uncertain. CDR3 length: 13 residues. Trimming shortened V by 4 bases and J by 2 bases, and 9 bases separated the two germline ends. CDR1 is SGHNT and CDR2 is YYREEE in the germline V gene (reference sequence). The CDR3 nucleotides read TGTGCCAGCAGCCCCGACATCAACACTGAAGCTTTCTTT. The encoded protein is CASSPDINTEAFF.

The chain employs TRBV7-3 and TRBJ2-3; TRBD1 matches 12 bases. After removal of 1 base from V and 1 base from J, the junction contained 9 bases not matched to a gene. CDR3 length: 19 residues. In germline, CDR1 is SGHTA, CDR2 FQGTGA. The CDR3 loop reads CASSLKSGTGGTGTDTQYF. CDR3 nucleotide sequence: TGTGCCAGCAGCTTAAAAAGCGGGACAGGGGGCACCGGCACAGATACGCAGTATTTT.